The sample holds one count of the clone carrying this T cell receptor beta chain. This CDR3 has 13 amino acids. Germline CDR1 reads MNHNY; CDR2 reads SVGAGI (reference sequence). V was shortened by 2 bases and J by 10 bases, with 14 bases between the two germline ends. The data belong to a study of blood T cell repertoires in COVID-19. The protocol was immunoSEQ multiplex PCR, while the TCRdb copy is restricted to in-frame clones and leaves out a portion. Of a few hundred thousand clones in the sample, around 89% were seen once. This clonotype was sampled from a man aged 25-45 years with acute or convalescent COVID-19. The V call is TRBV6-6, the J call TRBJ1-1; D possibly corresponds to TRBD1 (5 bases). Sequenced: peripheral blood. The CDR3 sequence: CASSYLYGGGAFF. Here the CDR3 DNA reads TGTGCCAGCAGTTACCTGTATGGGGGGGGAGCTTTCTTT.